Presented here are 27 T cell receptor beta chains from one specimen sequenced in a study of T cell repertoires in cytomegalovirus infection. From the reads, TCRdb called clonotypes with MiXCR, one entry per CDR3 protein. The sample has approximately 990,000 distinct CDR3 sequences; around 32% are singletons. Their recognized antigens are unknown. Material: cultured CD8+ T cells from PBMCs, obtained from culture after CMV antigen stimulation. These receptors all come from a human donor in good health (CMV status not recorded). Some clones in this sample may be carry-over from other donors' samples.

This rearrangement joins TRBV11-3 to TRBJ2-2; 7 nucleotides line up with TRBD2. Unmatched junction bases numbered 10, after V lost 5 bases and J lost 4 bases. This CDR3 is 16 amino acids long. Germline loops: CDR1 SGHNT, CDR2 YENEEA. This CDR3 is CASSPRGGLLTGELFF. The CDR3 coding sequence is TGTGCCAGCAGCCCCCGCGGGGGTCTTCTCACCGGGGAGCTGTTTTTT.

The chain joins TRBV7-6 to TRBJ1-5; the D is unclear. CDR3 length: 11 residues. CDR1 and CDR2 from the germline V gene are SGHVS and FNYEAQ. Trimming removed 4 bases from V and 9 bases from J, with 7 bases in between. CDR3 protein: CASSSHGPQHF. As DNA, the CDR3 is TGTGCCAGCAGCTCCCATGGGCCCCAGCATTTT.

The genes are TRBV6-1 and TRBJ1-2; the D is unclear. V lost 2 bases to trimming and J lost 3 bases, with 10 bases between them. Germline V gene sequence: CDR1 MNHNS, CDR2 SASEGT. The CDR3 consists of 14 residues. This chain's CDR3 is CASSEWRVDYGYTF. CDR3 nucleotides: TGTGCCAGCAGTGAATGGAGGGTAGACTATGGCTACACCTTC.

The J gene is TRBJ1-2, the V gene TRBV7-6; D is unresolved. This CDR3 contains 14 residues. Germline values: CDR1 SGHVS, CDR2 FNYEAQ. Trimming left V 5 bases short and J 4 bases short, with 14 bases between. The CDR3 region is CASSPPGIGYGYTF. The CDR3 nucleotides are TGTGCCAGCAGCCCGCCGGGGATTGGCTATGGCTACACCTTC.

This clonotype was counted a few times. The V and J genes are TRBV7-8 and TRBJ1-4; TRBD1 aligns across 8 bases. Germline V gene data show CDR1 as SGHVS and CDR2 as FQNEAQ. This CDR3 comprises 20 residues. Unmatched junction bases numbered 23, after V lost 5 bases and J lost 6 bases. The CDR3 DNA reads TGTGCCAGCAGCCCTTCCCTCCCGCGGGCCAGGGGGCGCCCGGATGAAAAACTGTTTTTT. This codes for CASSPSLPRARGRPDEKLFF.

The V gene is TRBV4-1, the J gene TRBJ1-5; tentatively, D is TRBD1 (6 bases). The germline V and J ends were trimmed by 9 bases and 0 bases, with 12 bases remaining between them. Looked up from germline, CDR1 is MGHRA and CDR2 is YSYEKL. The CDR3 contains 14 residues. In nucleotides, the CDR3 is TGCGCCAGTGGGGGCGGGAATAGCAATCAGCCCCAGCATTTT. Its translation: CASGGGNSNQPQHF.

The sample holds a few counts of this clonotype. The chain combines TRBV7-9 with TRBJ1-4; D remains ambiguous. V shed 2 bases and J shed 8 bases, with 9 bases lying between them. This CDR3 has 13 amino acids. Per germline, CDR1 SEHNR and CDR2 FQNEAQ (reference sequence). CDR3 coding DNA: TGTGCCAGCAGCTTATATTCTTCCGAAAAACTGTTTTTT. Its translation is CASSLYSSEKLFF.

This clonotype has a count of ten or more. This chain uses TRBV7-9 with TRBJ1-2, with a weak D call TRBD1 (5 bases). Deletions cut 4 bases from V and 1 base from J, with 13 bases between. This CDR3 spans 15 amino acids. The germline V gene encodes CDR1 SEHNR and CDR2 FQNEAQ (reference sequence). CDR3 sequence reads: CASSSGVQFNYGYTF. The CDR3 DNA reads TGTGCCAGCAGCTCGGGGGTTCAATTTAACTATGGCTACACCTTC.

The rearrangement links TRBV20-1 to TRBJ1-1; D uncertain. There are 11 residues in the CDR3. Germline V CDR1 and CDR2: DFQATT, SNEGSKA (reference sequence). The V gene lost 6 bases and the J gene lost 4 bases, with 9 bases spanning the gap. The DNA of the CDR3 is TGCAGTGCCGGGGTGGGCACTGAAGCTTTCTTT. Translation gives CSAGVGTEAFF.

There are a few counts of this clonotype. The CDR3, as DNA: TGTGCTAGTGGTTTGAGCTCGGGGGCCCAAGTGACTTTC. Encoded protein: CASGLSSGAQVTF. The V gene is TRBV12-5, the J gene TRBJ2-6; the D gene could be TRBD1 or TRBD2 (6 bases each). The germline V gene encodes CDR1 LGHNT and CDR2 FRNRAP. CDR3 size: 13 residues. V lost 2 bases, J lost 17 bases, and 16 bases lay in between.

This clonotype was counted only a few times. The CDR3 DNA sequence: TGCGCCAGCAGCCAAGAACGGGGGGAGATGGAGACCCAGTACTTC. Translating gives CASSQERGEMETQYF. V and J are TRBV4-1 and TRBJ2-5; 7 nucleotides match TRBD2. The V gene's germline CDR1 is MGHRA and CDR2 YSYEKL. The CDR3 covers 15 residues. After removal of 0 bases from V and 5 bases from J, the junction contained 6 bases not matched to a gene.

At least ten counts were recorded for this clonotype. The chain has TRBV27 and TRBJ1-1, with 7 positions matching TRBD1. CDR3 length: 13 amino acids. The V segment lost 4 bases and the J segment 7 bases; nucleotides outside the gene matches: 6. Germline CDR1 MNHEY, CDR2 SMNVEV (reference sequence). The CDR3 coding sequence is TGTGCCAGCAGTTCATACGGGACAGTTGAAGCTTTCTTT. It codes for CASSSYGTVEAFF.

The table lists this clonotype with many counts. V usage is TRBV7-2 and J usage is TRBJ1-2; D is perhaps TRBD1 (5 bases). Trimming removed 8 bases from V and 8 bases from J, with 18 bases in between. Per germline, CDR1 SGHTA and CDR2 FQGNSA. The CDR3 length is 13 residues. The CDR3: CASLGGGDRGYTF. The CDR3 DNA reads TGTGCCAGCCTGGGGGGAGGGGACCGAGGCTACACCTTC.

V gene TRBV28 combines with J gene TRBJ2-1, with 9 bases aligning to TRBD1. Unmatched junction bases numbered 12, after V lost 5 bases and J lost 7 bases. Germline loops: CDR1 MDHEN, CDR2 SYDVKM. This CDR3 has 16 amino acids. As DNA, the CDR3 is TGTGCCAGCAGTCGTTCCCCCGGGACAGGGATTAATGAGCAGTTCTTC. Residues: CASSRSPGTGINEQFF.

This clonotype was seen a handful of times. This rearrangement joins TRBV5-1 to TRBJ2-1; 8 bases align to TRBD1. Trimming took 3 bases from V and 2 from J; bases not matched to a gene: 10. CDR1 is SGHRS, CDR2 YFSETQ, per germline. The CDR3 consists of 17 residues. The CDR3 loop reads CASSSPGGAYAYNEQFF. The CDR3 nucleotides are TGCGCCAGCAGCTCCCCAGGGGGCGCCTACGCCTACAATGAGCAGTTCTTC.

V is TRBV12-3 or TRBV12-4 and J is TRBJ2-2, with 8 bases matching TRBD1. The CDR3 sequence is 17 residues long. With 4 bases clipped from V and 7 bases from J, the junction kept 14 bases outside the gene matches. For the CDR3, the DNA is TGTGCCAGCAGTTGGGACCTTGGACAGGGAACTGACGGGGAGCTGTTTTTT. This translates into CASSWDLGQGTDGELFF.

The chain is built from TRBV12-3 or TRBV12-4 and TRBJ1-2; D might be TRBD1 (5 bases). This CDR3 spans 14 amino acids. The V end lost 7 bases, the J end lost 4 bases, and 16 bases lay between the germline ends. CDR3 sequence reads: CASTRGDFGYGYTF. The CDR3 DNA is TGTGCCAGCACCCGAGGGGATTTCGGCTATGGCTACACCTTC.

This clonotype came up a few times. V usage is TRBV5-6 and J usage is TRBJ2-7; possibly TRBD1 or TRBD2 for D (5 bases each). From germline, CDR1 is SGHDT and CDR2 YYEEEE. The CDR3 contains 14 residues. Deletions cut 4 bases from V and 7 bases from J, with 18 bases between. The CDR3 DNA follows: TGTGCCAGCAGCCTTTGGGGACGGTCCTGGGAGCAGTACTTC. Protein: CASSLWGRSWEQYF. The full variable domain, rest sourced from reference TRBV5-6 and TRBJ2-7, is DAGVTQSPTHLIKTRGQQVTLRCSPKSGHDTVSWYQQALGQGPQFIFQYYEEEERQRGNFPDRFSGHQFPNYSSELNVNALLLGDSALYLCASSLWGRSWEQYFGPGTRLTVT.

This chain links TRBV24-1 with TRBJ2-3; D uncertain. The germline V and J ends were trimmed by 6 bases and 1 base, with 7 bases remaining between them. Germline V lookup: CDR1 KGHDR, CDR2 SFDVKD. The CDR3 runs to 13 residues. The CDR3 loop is CATSRPGTDTQYF. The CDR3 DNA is TGTGCCACCAGTAGGCCGGGCACAGATACGCAGTATTTT.

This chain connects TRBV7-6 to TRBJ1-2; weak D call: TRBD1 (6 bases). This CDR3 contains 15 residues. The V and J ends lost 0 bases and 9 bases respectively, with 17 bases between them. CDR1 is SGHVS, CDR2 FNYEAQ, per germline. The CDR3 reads CASSLAVWGQVSYTF. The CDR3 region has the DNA TGTGCCAGCAGCTTAGCAGTTTGGGGGCAAGTCAGCTACACCTTC.

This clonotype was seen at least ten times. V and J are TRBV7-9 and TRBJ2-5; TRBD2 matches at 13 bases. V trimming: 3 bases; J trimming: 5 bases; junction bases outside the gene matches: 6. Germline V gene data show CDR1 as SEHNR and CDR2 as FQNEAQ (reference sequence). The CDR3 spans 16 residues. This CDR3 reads CASSLEGLAGSETQYF. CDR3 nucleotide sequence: TGTGCCAGCAGCTTGGAGGGACTAGCGGGAAGTGAGACCCAGTACTTC. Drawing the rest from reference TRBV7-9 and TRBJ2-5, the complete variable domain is DTGVSQNPRHKITKRGQNVTFRCDPISEHNRLYWYRQTLGQGPEFLTYFQNEAQLEKSRLLSDRFSAERPKGSFSTLEIQRTEQGDSAMYLCASSLEGLAGSETQYFGPGTRLLVL.

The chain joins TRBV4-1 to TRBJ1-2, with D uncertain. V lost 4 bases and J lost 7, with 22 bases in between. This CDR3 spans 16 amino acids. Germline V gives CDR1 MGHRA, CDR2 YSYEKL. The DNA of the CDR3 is TGCGCCAGCAGCCGTCTCGTTAAGGGAAAGCGTCGTGGCTACACCTTC. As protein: CASSRLVKGKRRGYTF.

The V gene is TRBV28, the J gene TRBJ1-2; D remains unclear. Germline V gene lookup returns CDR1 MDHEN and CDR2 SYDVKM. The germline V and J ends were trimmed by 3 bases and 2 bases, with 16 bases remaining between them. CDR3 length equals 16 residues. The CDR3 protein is CASSFPGPEVNYGYTF. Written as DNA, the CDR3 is TGTGCCAGCAGTTTCCCAGGCCCTGAGGTAAACTATGGCTACACCTTC.

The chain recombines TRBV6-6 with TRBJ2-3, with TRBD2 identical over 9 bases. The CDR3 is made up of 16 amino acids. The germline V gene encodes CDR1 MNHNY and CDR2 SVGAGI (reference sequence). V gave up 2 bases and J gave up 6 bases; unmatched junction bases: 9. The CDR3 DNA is TGTGCCAGCAGTTACCTTAGGCGGGGGGGCCCGGATACGCAGTATTTT. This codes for CASSYLRRGGPDTQYF.

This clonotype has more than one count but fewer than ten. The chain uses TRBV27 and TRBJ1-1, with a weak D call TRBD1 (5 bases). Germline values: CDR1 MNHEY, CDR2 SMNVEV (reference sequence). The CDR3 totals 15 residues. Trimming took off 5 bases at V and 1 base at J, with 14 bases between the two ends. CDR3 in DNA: TGTGCCAGCAGTCCGGGAACAGGACCGAACACTGAAGCTTTCTTT. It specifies CASSPGTGPNTEAFF.

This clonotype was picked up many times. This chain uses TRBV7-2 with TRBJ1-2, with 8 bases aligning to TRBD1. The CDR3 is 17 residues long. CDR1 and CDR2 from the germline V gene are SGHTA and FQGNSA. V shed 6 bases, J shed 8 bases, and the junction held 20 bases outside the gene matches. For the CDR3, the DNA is TGTGCCAGCAGAGACGTGGACAGGGCCACCCAGCTGGGGGGCTACACCTTC. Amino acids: CASRDVDRATQLGGYTF. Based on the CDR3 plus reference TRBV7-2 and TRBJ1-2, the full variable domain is GAGVSQSPSNKVTEKGKDVELRCDPISGHTALYWYRQSLGQGLEFLIYFQGNSAPDKSGLPSDRFSAERTGGSVSTLTIQRTQQEDSAVYLCASRDVDRATQLGGYTFGSGTRLTVV.

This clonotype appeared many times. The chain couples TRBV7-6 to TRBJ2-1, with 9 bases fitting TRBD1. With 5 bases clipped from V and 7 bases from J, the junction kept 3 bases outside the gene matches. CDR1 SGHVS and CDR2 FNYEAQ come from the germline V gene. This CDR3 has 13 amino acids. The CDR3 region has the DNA TGTGCCAGCAGCCAGACAGGGGGGAATGAGCAGTTCTTC. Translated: CASSQTGGNEQFF.